Below, 25 T cell receptor beta chains from the same sample are listed, as sequenced in a study of OX40 agonist ivuxolimab in advanced cancers. Library preparation was by the immunoSEQ multiplex PCR assay. TCRdb took over this immuneACCESS table, retaining in-frame rearrangements with V and J assigned. Such tables are incomplete; in checked studies, under half of the missing clones stem from an unresolved V gene, and the remainder is unexplained. The sample yields tens of thousands of clones; almost 85% were counted once. The leading ten clones occupy 5.5% of the sample. Here the sequenced sample was CD4+ or CD8+ T cells sorted from blood, taken in a trial of the OX40 agonist ivuxolimab. The receptors come from an adult with an advanced solid tumor such as melanoma, head and neck, liver or kidney cancer.

The genes are TRBV6-5 and TRBJ2-5, with unresolved D. Germline loops: CDR1 MNHEY, CDR2 SVGAGI. Trimming took off 2 bases at V and 0 bases at J, with 13 bases between the two ends. This CDR3 region has 16 residues. The CDR3: CASSYGTPGHQETQYF. The CDR3 DNA reads TGTGCCAGCAGTTACGGCACCCCGGGCCACCAAGAGACCCAGTACTTC.

This clone has just one count. V usage is TRBV30 and J usage is TRBJ1-2; D is unresolved. V lost 3 bases and J lost 4, with 15 bases in between. CDR3 length: 14 amino acids. CDR1 GTSNPN and CDR2 SVGIG come from the germline V gene (reference sequence). CDR3 DNA sequence: TGTGCCTGGAGCTTGCACCCGGAGACCTATGGCTACACCTTC. It is translated as CAWSLHPETYGYTF.

The chain uses TRBV18 and TRBJ1-1; no clear D gene. V lost 2 bases and J 1 base, leaving 5 bases between the germline ends. Germline CDR1 and CDR2: KGHSH and LQKENI. This CDR3 region has 13 residues. In DNA, the CDR3 is TGTGCCAGCTCACCAGGTCCGAACACTGAAGCTTTCTTT. Encoded protein: CASSPGPNTEAFF.

The chain recombines TRBV2 with TRBJ2-1; no clear D gene. The V end lost 10 bases, the J end lost 8 bases, and 12 bases lay between the germline ends. Germline lookup yields CDR1 SNHLY and CDR2 FYNNEI. The CDR3 loop spans 11 amino acids. CDR3 protein: CATAGGYEQFF. CDR3 in DNA: TGTGCCACCGCCGGCGGCTATGAGCAGTTCTTC.

The rearrangement links TRBV15 to TRBJ2-1, with D perhaps TRBD2 (5 bases). The CDR3 length is 17 residues. Per germline, CDR1 LNHNV and CDR2 YYDKDF (reference sequence). V dropped 0 bases and J dropped 9 bases, with 21 bases sitting between them. The CDR3 reads CATSRDLGMSVLSEQFF. For the CDR3, the DNA is TGTGCCACCAGCAGAGATCTCGGGATGTCGGTTTTGAGTGAGCAGTTCTTC. Full variable domain (missing parts from reference TRBV15 and TRBJ2-1): DAMVIQNPRYQVTQFGKPVTLSCSQTLNHNVMYWYQQKSSQAPKLLFHYYDKDFNNEADTPDNFQSRRPNTSFCFLDIRSPGLGDTAMYLCATSRDLGMSVLSEQFFGPGTRLTVL.

J is TRBJ2-7 and V is TRBV28; D tentatively reads TRBD1 or TRBD2 (5 bases each). This CDR3 comprises 13 residues. The germline CDR1 and CDR2 sequences are MDHEN and SYDVKM. In DNA, the CDR3 is TGTGCAGCCGCACCGGGGCCCTCCTACGAGCAGTACTTC. Encoded protein: CAAAPGPSYEQYF.

This chain uses TRBV6-6 with TRBJ1-5; D uncertain. V lost 6 bases, J lost 7 bases, and 19 bases lay in between. Germline V gene data show CDR1 as MNHNY and CDR2 as SVGAGI (reference sequence). The CDR3 is made up of 15 amino acids. DNA for the CDR3: TGTGCCAGCAGAATGACGGGAAACACGGAACAGCCCCAGCATTTT. Translating gives CASRMTGNTEQPQHF.

This chain joins TRBV28 and TRBJ2-6, with a tentative D call TRBD2 (6 bases). CDR3 length: 16 amino acids. Germline V gene data show CDR1 as MDHEN and CDR2 as SYDVKM. Trimming left V 8 bases short and J 0 bases short, with 14 bases between. CDR3 sequence reads: CASRGGPSSGANVLTF. The CDR3, as DNA: TGTGCCAGCCGGGGAGGCCCGAGCTCTGGGGCCAACGTCCTGACTTTC. The full variable domain, rest sourced from reference TRBV28 and TRBJ2-6, is DVKVTQSSRYLVKRTGEKVFLECVQDMDHENMFWYRQDPGLGLRLIYFSYDVKMKEKGDIPEGYSVSREKKERFSLILESASTNQTSMYLCASRGGPSSGANVLTFGAGSRLTVL.

This clone was recorded a few times. The V and J genes are TRBV28 and TRBJ1-2; 11 bases fit TRBD1. V dropped 6 bases and J dropped 8; count of bases not matched to a gene: 8. CDR3 length: 14 residues. Germline assignment: CDR1 MDHEN and CDR2 SYDVKM. As DNA, the CDR3 is TGTGCCAGCAGCCCGGGACAGGGGGTGGGCGGCTACACCTTC. It yields the protein CASSPGQGVGGYTF.

The chain has TRBV7-2 and TRBJ1-1, with D perhaps matching TRBD1 (5 bases). Trimming took 3 bases from V and 11 from J, leaving 19 bases between them. Germline V gene data show CDR1 as SGHTA and CDR2 as FQGNSA. CDR3 length: 14 residues. The CDR3 here is CASSFRQGTIDAFF. DNA of the CDR3: TGTGCCAGCAGCTTCCGTCAGGGTACAATCGACGCTTTCTTT.

This chain joins TRBV9 and TRBJ2-2, with D unclear. The germline V gene has CDR1 SGDLS and CDR2 YYNGEE. This CDR3 has 13 amino acids. The V end was cut by 3 bases, the J end by 1 base, with 4 bases between. The CDR3 DNA is TGTGCCAGCAGCGGGGAGAACACCGGGGAGCTGTTTTTT. Translation: CASSGENTGELFF.

This clone was counted only a few times. The rearrangement uses TRBV7-9 and TRBJ2-1; TRBD2 matches at 15 bases. The CDR3 sequence is 17 residues long. V shed 4 bases and J 8 bases; nucleotides not matched to a gene: 9. Germline CDR1 reads SEHNR; CDR2 reads FQNEAQ (reference sequence). The CDR3 DNA follows: TGTGCCAGCAGCTATGTCCCGGGACTAGCGGGAGGCGATGAGCAGTTCTTC. This codes for CASSYVPGLAGGDEQFF. The full variable domain, in which reference TRBV7-9 and TRBJ2-1 provide the parts outside the CDR3, is DTGVSQNPRHKITKRGQNVTFRCDPISEHNRLYWYRQTLGQGPEFLTYFQNEAQLEKSRLLSDRFSAERPKGSFSTLEIQRTEQGDSAMYLCASSYVPGLAGGDEQFFGPGTRLTVL.

This clone was detected only once. This chain connects TRBV5-1 to TRBJ2-5; 7 bases agree with TRBD2. The CDR3 extends over 14 amino acids. Germline V gene lookup returns CDR1 SGHRS and CDR2 YFSETQ. With 1 base clipped from V and 2 bases from J, the junction kept 2 bases outside the gene matches. CDR3 nucleotide sequence: TGCGCCAGCAGCTTGATGCGGGAGCAAGAGACCCAGTACTTC. Protein: CASSLMREQETQYF.

A word on this clone: A read error may account for a junction end that differs from germline. The chain links TRBV6-6 to TRBJ2-7, with D unresolved. The V gene's germline CDR1 is MNHNY and CDR2 SVGAGI (reference sequence). CDR3 length: 11 residues. The chain's CDR3 is CASTYSTEQYF. The CDR3 nucleotides read TGTGCCAGCACTTACTCCACCGAGCAGTACTTC.

This chain joins TRBV5-6 and TRBJ1-4; a possible D gene is TRBD1 (6 bases). The germline gives CDR1 SGHDT, CDR2 YYEEEE. V dropped 3 bases and J dropped 8 bases, with 14 bases sitting between them. CDR3 length: 14 amino acids. This CDR3 reads CASSSPGAGEKLFF. CDR3 bases: TGTGCCAGCAGCTCCCCGGGGGCGGGAGAAAAACTGTTTTTT.

This clone was detected a few times. V usage is TRBV15 and J usage is TRBJ1-1, with D unresolved. The V gene's germline CDR1 is LNHNV and CDR2 YYDKDF (reference sequence). V was cut by 3 bases and J by 1 base, with 6 bases left in between. The CDR3 has 13 residues. The CDR3 loop is CATSRRGNTEAFF. CDR3 DNA sequence: TGTGCCACCAGCAGGCGGGGGAACACTGAAGCTTTCTTT.

The chain recombines TRBV28 with TRBJ1-4; D is possibly TRBD1 (5 bases). CDR1 MDHEN and CDR2 SYDVKM come from the germline V gene. Trimming left V 7 bases short and J 0 bases short, with 6 bases between. The CDR3 is 13 residues long. Written as DNA, the CDR3 is TGTGCCAGCAAAGGGGCAACTAATGAAAAACTGTTTTTT. Protein sequence: CASKGATNEKLFF.

The chain links TRBV6-1 to TRBJ1-4, with D possibly being TRBD1 (5 bases). With 2 bases removed from V and 3 bases from J, the gap between germline ends came to 13 bases. Looked up from germline, CDR1 is MNHNS and CDR2 is SASEGT. The CDR3 is 16 amino acids. The DNA for the CDR3 is TGTGCCAGCAGTGAATGGGCAGGGTCGGCTAATGAAAAACTGTTTTTT. Amino acids: CASSEWAGSANEKLFF.

V gene TRBV18 combines with J gene TRBJ2-7; the match to TRBD2 covers 8 bases. From germline, CDR1 is KGHSH and CDR2 LQKENI. The CDR3 has 16 residues. V shed 6 bases, J shed 3 bases, and the junction held 13 bases outside the gene matches. CDR3 sequence: CASSHRTLAENYEQYF. CDR3 DNA: TGTGCCAGCTCGCATAGGACACTAGCGGAGAACTACGAGCAGTACTTC.

The chain couples TRBV5-1 to TRBJ2-7; 13 bases fit TRBD2. V lost 4 bases to trimming and J lost 4 bases; unmatched junction nucleotides: 8. The CDR3 covers 16 residues. Germline V gene lookup returns CDR1 SGHRS and CDR2 YFSETQ. The CDR3: CASSPGLAGSLYEQYV. The DNA of the CDR3 is TGCGCCAGCAGCCCGGGACTAGCGGGGAGCTTATACGAGCAGTACGTC.

The chain couples TRBV5-6 to TRBJ1-1, with unresolved D. The V end was cut by 10 bases, the J end by 4 bases, with 14 bases between. The germline V gene has CDR1 SGHDT and CDR2 YYEEEE. The CDR3 runs to 12 residues. This CDR3 is CAALVGITEAFF. CDR3 nucleotides: TGTGCCGCCTTGGTAGGGATCACTGAAGCTTTCTTT.

The genes are TRBV7-9 and TRBJ1-4; D not certain. V lost 5 bases, J lost 3 bases, and 22 bases lay in between. The CDR3 has 18 residues. The germline V gene encodes CDR1 SEHNR and CDR2 FQNEAQ (reference sequence). For the CDR3, the DNA is TGTGCCAGCAGCCCCCCTTGGCGGGCGGTTAAGGCTAATGAAAAACTGTTTTTT. As protein: CASSPPWRAVKANEKLFF.

The chain has TRBV30 and TRBJ2-5; D uncertain. The CDR3 extends over 10 amino acids. Looked up from germline, CDR1 is GTSNPN and CDR2 is SVGIG (reference sequence). Trimming took 2 bases from V and 5 from J, leaving 3 bases between them. CDR3 loop: CAWSLETQYF. Here the CDR3 DNA reads TGTGCCTGGAGTTTGGAGACCCAGTACTTC.

The V gene is TRBV7-2, the J gene TRBJ2-7, with no clear D. This CDR3 has 12 amino acids. Looked up from germline, CDR1 is SGHTA and CDR2 is FQGNSA. Trimming pared 1 base from V and 2 bases from J, leaving 3 bases between. CDR3 region: CASSLVPYEQYF. The CDR3 DNA follows: TGTGCCAGCAGCTTAGTGCCCTACGAGCAGTACTTC.

This clone is a singleton in its sample. V gene TRBV7-4 combines with J gene TRBJ2-7; D is uncertain. This CDR3 contains 18 residues. The germline gives CDR1 SGHVT, CDR2 SQSDAQ. V shed 1 base and J shed 2 bases, with 21 bases lying between them. CDR3 amino acids: CASSLEGRFRSKTYEQYF. The CDR3 DNA follows: TGTGCCAGCAGCTTAGAAGGGCGATTTCGAAGCAAGACCTACGAGCAGTACTTC.